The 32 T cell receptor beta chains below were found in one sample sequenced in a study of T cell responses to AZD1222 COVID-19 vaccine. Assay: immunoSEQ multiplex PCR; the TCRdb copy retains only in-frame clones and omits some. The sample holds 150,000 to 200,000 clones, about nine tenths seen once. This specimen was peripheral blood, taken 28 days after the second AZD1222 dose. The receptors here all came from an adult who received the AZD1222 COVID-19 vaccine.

The CDR3 DNA follows: TGTGCCTGGAGAGGGGACAGGGGGCAAGAGACCCAGTACTTC. This sequence encodes CAWRGDRGQETQYF. This sequence joins TRBV30 and TRBJ2-5; TRBD1 agrees at 11 bases. The germline V gene encodes CDR1 GTSNPN and CDR2 SVGIG (reference sequence). The J segment lost 2 bases and the V segment lost 3 bases, leaving 2 bases of the junction unmatched. The CDR3 extends over 14 amino acids.

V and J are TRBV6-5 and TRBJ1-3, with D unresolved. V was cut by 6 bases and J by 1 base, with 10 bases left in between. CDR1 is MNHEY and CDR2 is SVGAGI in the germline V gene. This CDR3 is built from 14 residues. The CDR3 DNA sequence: TGTGCCAGCAGCAACCCGGGGTCTGGAAACACCATATATTTT. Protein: CASSNPGSGNTIYF.

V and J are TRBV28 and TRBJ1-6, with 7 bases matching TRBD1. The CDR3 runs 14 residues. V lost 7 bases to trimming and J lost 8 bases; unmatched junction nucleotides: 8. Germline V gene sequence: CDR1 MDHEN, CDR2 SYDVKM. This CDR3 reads CASTRDRQYSPLHF. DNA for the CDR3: TGTGCCAGCACCCGGGACAGACAGTATTCACCCCTCCACTTT.

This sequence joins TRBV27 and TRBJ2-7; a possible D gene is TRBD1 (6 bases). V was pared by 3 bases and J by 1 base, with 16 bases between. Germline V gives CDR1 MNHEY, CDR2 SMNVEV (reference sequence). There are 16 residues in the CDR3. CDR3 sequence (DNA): TGTGCCAGCAGTTTCCCGCAGGGGATTCGGTCCTACGAGCAGTACTTC. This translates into CASSFPQGIRSYEQYF.

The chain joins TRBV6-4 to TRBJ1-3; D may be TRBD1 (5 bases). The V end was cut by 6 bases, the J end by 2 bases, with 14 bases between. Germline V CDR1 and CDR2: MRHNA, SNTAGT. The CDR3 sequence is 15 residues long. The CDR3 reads CASRSRGVAGNTIYF. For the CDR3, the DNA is TGTGCCAGCAGAAGCCGGGGGGTAGCTGGAAACACCATATATTTT.

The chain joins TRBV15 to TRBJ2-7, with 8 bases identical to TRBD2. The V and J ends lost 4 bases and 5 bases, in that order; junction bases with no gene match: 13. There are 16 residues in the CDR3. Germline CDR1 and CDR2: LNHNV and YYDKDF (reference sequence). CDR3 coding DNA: TGTGCCACCAGCATCGTGGTCGGGACTAGTTCCCACGAGCAGTACTTC. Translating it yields CATSIVVGTSSHEQYF.

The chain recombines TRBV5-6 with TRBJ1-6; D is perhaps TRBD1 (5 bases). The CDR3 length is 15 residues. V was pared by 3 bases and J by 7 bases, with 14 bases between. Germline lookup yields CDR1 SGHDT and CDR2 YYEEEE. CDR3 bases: TGTGCCAGCAGCTCACGTCGGCAGGGCAATTCACCCCTCCACTTT. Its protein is CASSSRRQGNSPLHF.

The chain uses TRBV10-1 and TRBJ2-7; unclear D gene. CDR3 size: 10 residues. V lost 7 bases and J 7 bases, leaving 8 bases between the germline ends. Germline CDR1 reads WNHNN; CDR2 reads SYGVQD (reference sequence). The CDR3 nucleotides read TGCGCCAGCACAGTGAGGGAGCAGTACTTC. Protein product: CASTVREQYF.

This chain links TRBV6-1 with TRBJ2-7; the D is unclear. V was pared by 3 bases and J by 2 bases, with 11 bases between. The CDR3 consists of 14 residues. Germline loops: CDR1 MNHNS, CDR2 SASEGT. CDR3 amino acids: CASSDFAETYEQYF. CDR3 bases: TGTGCCAGCAGTGATTTCGCGGAGACCTACGAGCAGTACTTC.

The CDR3, as DNA: TGTGCCAGCGCCGGGACAGGGTTGAATGAGCAGTTCTTC. This sequence encodes CASAGTGLNEQFF. The chain employs TRBV19 and TRBJ2-1, with 9 nucleotides matching TRBD1. Trimming cost V 9 bases and J 7 bases; bases outside gene matches: 7. CDR3 length: 13 amino acids. CDR1 is LNHDA and CDR2 is SQIVND in the germline V gene (reference sequence).

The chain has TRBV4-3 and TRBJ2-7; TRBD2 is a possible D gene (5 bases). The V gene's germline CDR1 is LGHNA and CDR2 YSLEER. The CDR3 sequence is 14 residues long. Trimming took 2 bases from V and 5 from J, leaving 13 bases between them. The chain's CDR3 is CASSQKLDGHEQYF. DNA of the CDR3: TGCGCCAGCAGCCAAAAACTAGATGGCCACGAGCAGTACTTC.

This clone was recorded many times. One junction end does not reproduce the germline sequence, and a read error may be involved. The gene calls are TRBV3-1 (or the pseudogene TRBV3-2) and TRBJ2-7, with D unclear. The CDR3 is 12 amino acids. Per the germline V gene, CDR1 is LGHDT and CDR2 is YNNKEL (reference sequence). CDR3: CASSRERQGLVF. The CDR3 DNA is TGTGCCAGCAGCCGGGAAAGACAAGGGCTCGTTTTC.

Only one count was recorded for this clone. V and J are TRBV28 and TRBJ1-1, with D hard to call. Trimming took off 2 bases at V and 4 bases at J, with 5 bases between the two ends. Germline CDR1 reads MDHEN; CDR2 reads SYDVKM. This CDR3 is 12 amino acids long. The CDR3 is CASSLEVTEAFF. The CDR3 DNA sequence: TGTGCCAGCAGTTTAGAGGTCACTGAAGCTTTCTTT.

The CDR3 sequence is CASLSINEQFF. The CDR3 region has the DNA TGTGCCAGCCTAAGCATCAATGAGCAGTTCTTC. The chain couples TRBV28 to TRBJ2-1; D not resolved. CDR3 length: 11 residues. Germline CDR1 is MDHEN and CDR2 is SYDVKM. The V gene lost 8 bases and the J gene lost 6 bases, with 8 bases spanning the gap.

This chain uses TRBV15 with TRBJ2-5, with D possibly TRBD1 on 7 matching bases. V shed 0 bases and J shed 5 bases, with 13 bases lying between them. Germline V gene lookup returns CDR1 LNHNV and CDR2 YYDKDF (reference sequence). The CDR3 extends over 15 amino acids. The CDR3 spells CATSRDMTGRETQYF. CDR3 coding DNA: TGTGCCACCAGCAGAGATATGACAGGGAGGGAGACCCAGTACTTC.

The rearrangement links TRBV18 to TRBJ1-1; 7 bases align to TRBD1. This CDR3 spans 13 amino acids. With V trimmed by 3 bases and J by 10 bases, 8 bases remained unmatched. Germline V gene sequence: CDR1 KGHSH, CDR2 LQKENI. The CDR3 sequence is CASSPGQNPPAFF. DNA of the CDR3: TGTGCCAGCTCACCGGGACAGAACCCGCCAGCTTTCTTT.

CDR3 nucleotides: TGTGCCAGCAGTTTATCGTATGGGGCTACGCAGTATTTT. Encoded protein: CASSLSYGATQYF. This chain connects TRBV27 to TRBJ2-3, with D possibly being TRBD1 (5 bases). Trimming pared 0 bases from V and 8 bases from J, leaving 9 bases between. Germline loops: CDR1 MNHEY, CDR2 SMNVEV (reference sequence). The CDR3 sequence is 13 residues long.

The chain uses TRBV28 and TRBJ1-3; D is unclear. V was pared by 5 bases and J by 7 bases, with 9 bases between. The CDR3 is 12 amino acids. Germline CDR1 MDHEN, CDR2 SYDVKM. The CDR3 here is CASSTPLNTIYF. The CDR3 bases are TGTGCCAGCAGTACGCCTCTGAACACCATATATTTT.

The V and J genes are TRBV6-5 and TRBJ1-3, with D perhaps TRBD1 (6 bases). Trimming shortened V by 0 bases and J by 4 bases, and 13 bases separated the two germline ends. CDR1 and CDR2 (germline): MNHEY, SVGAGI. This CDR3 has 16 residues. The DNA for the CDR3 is TGTGCCAGCAGTTACTCTCGAGGGGGGGGCGGAAACACCATATATTTT. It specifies CASSYSRGGGGNTIYF.

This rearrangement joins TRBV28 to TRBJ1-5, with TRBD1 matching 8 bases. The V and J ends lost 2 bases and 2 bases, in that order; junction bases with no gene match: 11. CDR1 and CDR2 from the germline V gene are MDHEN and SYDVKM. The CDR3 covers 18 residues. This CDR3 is CASSLGVRGRRGNQPQHF. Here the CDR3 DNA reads TGTGCCAGCAGTTTAGGGGTCAGGGGGCGGAGGGGCAATCAGCCCCAGCATTTT.

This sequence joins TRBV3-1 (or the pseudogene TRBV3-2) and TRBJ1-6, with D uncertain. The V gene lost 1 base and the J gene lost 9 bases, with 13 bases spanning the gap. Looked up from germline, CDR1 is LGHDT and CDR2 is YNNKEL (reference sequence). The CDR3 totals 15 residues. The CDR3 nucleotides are TGTGCCAGCAGCCAAGGCCTTATGGGTGTTTCACCCCTCCACTTT. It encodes CASSQGLMGVSPLHF.

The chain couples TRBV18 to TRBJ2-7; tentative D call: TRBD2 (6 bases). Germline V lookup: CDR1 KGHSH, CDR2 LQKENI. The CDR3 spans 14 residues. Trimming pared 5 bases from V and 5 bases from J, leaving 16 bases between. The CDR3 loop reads CASSERVGEDEQYF. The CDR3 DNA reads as TGTGCCAGCTCAGAAAGGGTAGGGGAGGACGAGCAGTACTTC.

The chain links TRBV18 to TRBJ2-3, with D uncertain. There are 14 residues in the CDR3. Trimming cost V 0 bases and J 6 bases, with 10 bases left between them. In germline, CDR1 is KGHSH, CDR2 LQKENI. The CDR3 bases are TGTGCCAGCTCACCACCGTGGGGTGGGGATACGCAGTATTTT. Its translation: CASSPPWGGDTQYF. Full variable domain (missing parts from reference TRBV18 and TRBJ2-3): NAGVMQNPRHLVRRRGQEARLRCSPMKGHSHVYWYRQLPEEGLKFMVYLQKENIIDESGMPKERFSAEFPKEGPSILRIQQVVRGDSAAYFCASSPPWGGDTQYFGPGTRLTVL.

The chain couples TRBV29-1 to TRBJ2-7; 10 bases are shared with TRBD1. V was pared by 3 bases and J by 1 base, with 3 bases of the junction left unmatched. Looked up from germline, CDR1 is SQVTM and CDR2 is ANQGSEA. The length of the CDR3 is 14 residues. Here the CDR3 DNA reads TGCAGCGTTGATAGACAGGGGGCGTCCTACGAGCAGTACTTC. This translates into CSVDRQGASYEQYF.

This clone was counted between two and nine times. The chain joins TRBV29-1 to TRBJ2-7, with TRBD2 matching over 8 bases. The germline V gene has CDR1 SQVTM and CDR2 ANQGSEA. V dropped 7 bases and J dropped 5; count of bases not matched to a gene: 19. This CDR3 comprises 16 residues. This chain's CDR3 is CSATTVRSGSKNEQYF. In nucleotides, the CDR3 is TGCAGCGCTACGACCGTCCGAAGCGGGAGTAAGAACGAGCAGTACTTC.

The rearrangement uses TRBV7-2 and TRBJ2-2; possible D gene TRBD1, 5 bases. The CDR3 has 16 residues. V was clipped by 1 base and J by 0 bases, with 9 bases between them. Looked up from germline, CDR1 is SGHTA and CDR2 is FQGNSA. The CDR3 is CASSLGPGSNTGELFF. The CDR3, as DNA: TGTGCCAGCAGCTTAGGCCCAGGGTCGAACACCGGGGAGCTGTTTTTT.

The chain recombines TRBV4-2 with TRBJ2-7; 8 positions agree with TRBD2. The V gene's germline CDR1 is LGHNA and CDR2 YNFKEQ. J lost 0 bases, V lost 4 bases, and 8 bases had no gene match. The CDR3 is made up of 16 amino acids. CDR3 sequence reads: CASSLNAGTSSYEQYF. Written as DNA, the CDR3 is TGTGCCAGCAGCCTTAACGCGGGGACTAGCTCCTACGAGCAGTACTTC.

The CDR3: CASGLGQPSETQYF. CDR3 sequence (DNA): TGTGCTAGTGGTTTGGGCCAACCGTCCGAGACCCAGTACTTC. J is TRBJ2-5 and V is TRBV12-5; D unresolved. The length of the CDR3 is 14 residues. The germline CDR1 and CDR2 sequences are LGHNT and FRNRAP. V was pared by 1 base and J by 5 bases, with 11 bases between.

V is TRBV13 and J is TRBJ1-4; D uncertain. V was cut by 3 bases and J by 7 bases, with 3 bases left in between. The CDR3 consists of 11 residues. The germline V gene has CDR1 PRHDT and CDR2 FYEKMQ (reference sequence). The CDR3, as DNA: TGTGCCAGCAGCTTGGGTGAAAAACTGTTTTTT. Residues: CASSLGEKLFF.

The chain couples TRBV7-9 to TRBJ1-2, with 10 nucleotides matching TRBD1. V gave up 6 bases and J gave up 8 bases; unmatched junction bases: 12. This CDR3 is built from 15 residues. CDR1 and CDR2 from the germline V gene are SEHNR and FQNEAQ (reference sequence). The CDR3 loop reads CASRPYTGTGDGYTF. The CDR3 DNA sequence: TGTGCCAGCAGACCCTACACCGGGACAGGGGACGGCTACACCTTC. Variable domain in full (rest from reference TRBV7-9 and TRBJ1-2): DTGVSQNPRHKITKRGQNVTFRCDPISEHNRLYWYRQTLGQGPEFLTYFQNEAQLEKSRLLSDRFSAERPKGSFSTLEIQRTEQGDSAMYLCASRPYTGTGDGYTFGSGTRLTVV.

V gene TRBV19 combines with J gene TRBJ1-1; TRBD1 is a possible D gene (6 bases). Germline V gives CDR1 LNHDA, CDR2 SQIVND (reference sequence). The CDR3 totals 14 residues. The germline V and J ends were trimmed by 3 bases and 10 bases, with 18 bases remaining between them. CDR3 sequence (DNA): TGTGCCAGTAGTATTTCGGGGGGCGAGAGGGGAGCTTTCTTT. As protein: CASSISGGERGAFF.

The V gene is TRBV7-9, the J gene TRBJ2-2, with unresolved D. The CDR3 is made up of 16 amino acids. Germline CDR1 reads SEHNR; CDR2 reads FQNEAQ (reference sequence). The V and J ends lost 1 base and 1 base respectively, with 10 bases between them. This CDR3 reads CASSLVGQVNTGELFF. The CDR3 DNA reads TGTGCCAGCAGCTTAGTCGGTCAGGTGAACACCGGGGAGCTGTTTTTT.